This T cell receptor (beta chain) was recovered during a study of identical twins. Study outcomes and limitations: Memory repertoires showed no such pattern, whereas abundant cord blood beta clonotypes carried fewer insertions.

Points on this clonotype: The antigen remains unidentified.

A single record per CDR3 protein comes from TCRdb applying MiXCR to the 5' RACE reads. The data show some 630,000 distinct CDR3 sequences, just over 7% seen once. The same data also contributed to another study, on yellow fever vaccine responses in identical twins.

Specimen: PBMCs. This sequence was found in a woman between 18 and 29 years old in good health.

CDR3 loop: CASSLDWEGGPQFF. CDR3 DNA: TGTGCCAGCAGCTTAGATTGGGAGGGAGGGCCGCAGTTCTTC. The rearrangement uses TRBV11-3 and TRBJ2-1; 7 bases agree with TRBD2. CDR1 and CDR2 (germline): SGHNT, YENEEA. J lost 12 bases, V lost 0 bases, and 8 bases had no gene match. This CDR3 contains 14 residues. The full variable domain, in which reference TRBV11-3 and TRBJ2-1 provide the parts outside the CDR3, is EAGVVQSPRYKIIEKKQPVAFWCNPISGHNTLYWYLQNLGQGPELLIRYENEEAVDDSQLPKDRFSAERLKGVDSTLKIQPAELGDSAVYLCASSLDWEGGPQFFGPGTRLTVL.